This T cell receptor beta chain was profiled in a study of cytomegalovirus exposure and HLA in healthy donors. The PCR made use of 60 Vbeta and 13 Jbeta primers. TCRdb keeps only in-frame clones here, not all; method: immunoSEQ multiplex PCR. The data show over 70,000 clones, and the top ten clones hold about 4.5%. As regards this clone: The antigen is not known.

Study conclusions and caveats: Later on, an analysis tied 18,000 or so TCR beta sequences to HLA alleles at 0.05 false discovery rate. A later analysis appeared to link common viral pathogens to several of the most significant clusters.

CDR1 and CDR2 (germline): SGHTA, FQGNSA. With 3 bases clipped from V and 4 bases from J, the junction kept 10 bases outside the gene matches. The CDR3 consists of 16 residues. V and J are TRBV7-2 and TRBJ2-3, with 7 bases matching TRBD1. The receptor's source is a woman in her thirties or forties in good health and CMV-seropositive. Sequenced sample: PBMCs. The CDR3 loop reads CASSFLRTGGADTQYF. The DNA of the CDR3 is TGTGCCAGCAGCTTTTTACGGACAGGAGGCGCAGATACGCAGTATTTT.